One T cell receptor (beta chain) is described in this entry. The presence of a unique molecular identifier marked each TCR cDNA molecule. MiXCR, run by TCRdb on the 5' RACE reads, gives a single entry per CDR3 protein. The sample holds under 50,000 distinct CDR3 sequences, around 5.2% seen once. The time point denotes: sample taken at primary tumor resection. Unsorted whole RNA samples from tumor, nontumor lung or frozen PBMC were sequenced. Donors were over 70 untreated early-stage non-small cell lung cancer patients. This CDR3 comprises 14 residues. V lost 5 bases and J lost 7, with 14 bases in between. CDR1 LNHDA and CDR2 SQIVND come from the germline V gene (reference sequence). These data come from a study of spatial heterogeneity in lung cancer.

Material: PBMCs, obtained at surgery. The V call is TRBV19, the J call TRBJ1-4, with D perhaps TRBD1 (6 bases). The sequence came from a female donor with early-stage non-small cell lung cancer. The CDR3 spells CASSAQGAGEKLFF. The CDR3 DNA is TGTGCCAGTAGTGCACAGGGTGCCGGTGAAAAACTGTTTTTT.